This paragraph reports one T cell receptor beta chain. The junction and the germline gene differ at one end; a read error may be behind it. The sample comes from a study of blood T cell repertoires in COVID-19. About the study: Both acute and convalescent COVID-19 samples were obtained from the United States, Italy and Spain.

Everyone who took part was about 18 to 90 years old, and they came from some 23 US areas. The recovered donors of Cohort 3 showed two negative PCRs, clearance, or symptom resolution. The germline gives CDR1 SSHAT, CDR2 FNYEAQ (reference sequence). The CDR3 totals 17 residues. How the authors handled the data: Reference gene primers were amplified, and this amplification served to estimate nucleated cell counts. Generated by immunoSEQ multiplex PCR, the TCRdb table keeps only in-frame clones and is missing some. Clone size and V and J calls were adopted from that table, with D and trimming inferred from the DNA. The sample has hundreds of thousands of clones, roughly 89% seen once.

The sample was PBMCs or T cells enriched from blood (not recorded which). The TCR sequence derives from a man aged 40-55 years who had recovered from COVID-19. The chain combines TRBV7-7 with TRBJ2-1; TRBD1 matches 8 bases. CDR3 residues: CASSLFPSGQGINEQFF. CDR3 DNA sequence: TGTGCTAGCAGCTTATTCCCCTCTGGACAGGGTATCAATGAGCAGTTCTTC.